The 20 T cell receptor beta chains below come from one sample, sequenced in a study of metastatic and nonmetastatic thyroid tumors. Each patient went into thyroid surgery without having received any treatment. MiXCR re-clonotyped the PCR reads for TCRdb. Among 30,000 to 35,000 clones, around 16% were seen once, and the ten largest hold around 19%. The sample taken for sequencing was blood. Receptor source: a male donor with papillary thyroid cancer or a benign thyroid nodule (not recorded which). Some clones in this sample may be carry-over from other donors' samples.

This clone ranks as medium-sized. The CDR3 is CASIKGRAYYNEQFF. The CDR3 coding sequence is TGTGCCAGCATTAAGGGGCGGGCCTACTACAATGAGCAGTTCTTC. The V call is TRBV6-2 or TRBV6-3, the J call TRBJ2-1, with D perhaps given as TRBD1 or TRBD2 (5 bases each). The germline CDR1 and CDR2 sequences are MNHEY and SVGEGT. V was clipped by 7 bases and J by 3 bases, with 16 bases between them. This CDR3 is built from 15 residues.

In this sample, this clone turned up many times. This sequence joins TRBV11-1 and TRBJ2-7; 9 bases are a match to TRBD1. CDR1 and CDR2 (germline): SGHAT, FQDESV (reference sequence). Losses at the gene ends were 5 bases for V and 5 bases for J; bases not matched to a gene: 1. CDR3 length equals 12 residues. CDR3: CASSRTGDEQYF. DNA for the CDR3: TGTGCCAGCAGCCGGACAGGGGACGAGCAGTACTTC.

This clone was observed at least ten times. The rearrangement joins TRBV4-2 to TRBJ2-3; D is possibly TRBD2 (5 bases). Germline CDR1 LGHNA, CDR2 YNFKEQ. This CDR3 is 15 amino acids long. V lost 1 base, J lost 5 bases, and 13 bases lay in between. The DNA for the CDR3 is TGTGCCAGCAGCCAAGCAGAGTTTGAGGGAGATACGCAGTATTTT. It translates to CASSQAEFEGDTQYF.

The chain couples TRBV7-2 to TRBJ2-6; D remains ambiguous. Trimming cost V 8 bases and J 0 bases, with 11 bases left between them. Germline V lookup: CDR1 SGHTA, CDR2 FQGNSA. This CDR3 has 15 residues. CDR3 sequence reads: CASRSGFSGANVLTF. The CDR3 DNA sequence: TGTGCCAGCCGCTCTGGGTTCTCTGGGGCCAACGTCCTGACTTTC.

This clone has a count of ten or more. The V and J genes are TRBV20-1 and TRBJ1-4; unclear D gene. The V end lost 1 base, the J end lost 8 bases, and 8 bases lay between the germline ends. The CDR3 consists of 12 residues. The germline CDR1 and CDR2 sequences are DFQATT and SNEGSKA (reference sequence). CDR3 loop: CSARGAGEKLFF. The DNA of the CDR3 is TGCAGTGCTAGAGGAGCGGGCGAAAAACTGTTTTTT.

In this sample, this clone turned up many times. The chain employs TRBV11-1 and TRBJ2-1, with 14 bases aligning to TRBD2. V gave up 3 bases and J gave up 9 bases; unmatched junction bases: 10. The germline V gene encodes CDR1 SGHAT and CDR2 FQDESV (reference sequence). This CDR3 region has 17 residues. The CDR3 loop reads CASSFTGTSGSTGEQFF. The CDR3 region has the DNA TGTGCCAGCAGCTTCACCGGGACTAGCGGGAGCACGGGTGAGCAGTTCTTC.

There are many counts of this clone. The gene calls are TRBV9 and TRBJ1-4; 7 nucleotides line up with TRBD1. Germline V gives CDR1 SGDLS, CDR2 YYNGEE. V was pared by 4 bases and J by 7 bases, with 10 bases of the junction left unmatched. CDR3 length: 15 amino acids. The CDR3 is CASSWRTGRGEKLFF. The CDR3 nucleotides are TGTGCCAGCAGCTGGCGGACAGGACGGGGTGAAAAACTGTTTTTT.

There are many counts of this clone. The CDR3 reads CASGLRLNEQFF. CDR3 nucleotide sequence: TGTGCTAGTGGTTTGCGGTTGAATGAGCAGTTCTTC. This chain links TRBV12-5 with TRBJ2-1; no firm D call. The CDR3 consists of 12 residues. Trimming stripped 2 bases from V and 7 bases from J, with 6 bases between. The germline gives CDR1 LGHNT, CDR2 FRNRAP.

The table lists this clone with a few counts. One base away lies a much larger clone, so this may be a sequencing read error. The rearrangement links TRBV27 to TRBJ1-2; perhaps TRBD1 as D (6 bases). The V end lost 6 bases, the J end lost 4 bases, and 15 bases lay between the germline ends. CDR3 length: 14 amino acids. Germline assignment: CDR1 MNHEY and CDR2 SMNVEV (reference sequence). The CDR3 protein is CASRPDSVGYGYTF. The CDR3, as DNA: TGTGCCAGCAGGCCGGACAGTGTTGGCTATGGCTACACCTTC.

The chain links TRBV5-4 to TRBJ2-1; D unclear. The CDR3 loop spans 11 amino acids. Per the germline V gene, CDR1 is SGHNT and CDR2 is YYREEE (reference sequence). The V end lost 2 bases, the J end lost 9 bases, and 6 bases lay between the germline ends. CDR3 DNA sequence: TGTGCCAGCAGCTTACACGGTGAGCAGTTCTTC. It is translated as CASSLHGEQFF.

For this clone: One end of the junction fails to match germline, which may point to a read error. CDR3 bases: TGTGCCACCAGTGATCCCTCGGACAGGGCCTCCTACGATCAGTACTTC. Residues: CATSDPSDRASYDQYF. The chain recombines TRBV24-1 with TRBJ2-7, with 8 nucleotides matching TRBD1. The CDR3 is 16 residues long. The germline V gene has CDR1 KGHDR and CDR2 SFDVKD.

This clone was picked up many times. The chain combines TRBV11-2 with TRBJ2-3, with D perhaps TRBD1 (6 bases). CDR3 length: 14 residues. CDR1 is SGHAT and CDR2 is FQNNGV in the germline V gene. V was clipped by 5 bases and J by 4 bases, with 13 bases between them. CDR3 coding DNA: TGTGCCAGCAGCGCATTACAGGGTTCAGATACGCAGTATTTT. Encoded protein: CASSALQGSDTQYF.

This clone appeared many times. The rearrangement joins TRBV27 to TRBJ2-7; D ambiguous. Trimming cost V 0 bases and J 6 bases, with 9 bases left between them. This CDR3 spans 13 amino acids. Germline CDR1 MNHEY, CDR2 SMNVEV (reference sequence). CDR3 sequence (DNA): TGTGCCAGCAGTTTATCGCGGTGGGGCGAGCAGTACTTC. It translates to CASSLSRWGEQYF.

This clone was seen only a few times. The chain carries TRBV20-1 and TRBJ2-1; the match to TRBD1 covers 7 bases. The CDR3 loop spans 14 amino acids. V dropped 8 bases and J dropped 9; count of bases not matched to a gene: 16. Per germline, CDR1 DFQATT and CDR2 SNEGSKA (reference sequence). CDR3 in amino acids: CSSTSSTGCFEQFF. As DNA, the CDR3 is TGCAGTTCTACATCCTCGACAGGGTGCTTTGAGCAGTTCTTC.

This clone was seen repeatedly, ten times or more. This CDR3 reads CATSRDYRGGGETQYF. The CDR3 nucleotides are TGTGCCACCAGCAGAGACTATAGAGGGGGTGGGGAGACCCAGTACTTC. This chain joins TRBV15 and TRBJ2-5, with D tentatively TRBD1 (6 bases). Germline assignment: CDR1 LNHNV and CDR2 YYDKDF (reference sequence). V shed 0 bases and J shed 5 bases, with 16 bases lying between them. The CDR3 is 16 amino acids.

This clone was detected ten times or more. The chain is built from TRBV15 and TRBJ1-6; D unclear. Trimming took 0 bases from V and 8 from J, leaving 11 bases between them. The length of the CDR3 is 15 residues. The germline V gene has CDR1 LNHNV and CDR2 YYDKDF (reference sequence). In DNA form, the CDR3 reads TGTGCCACCAGCAGAGAGCATCAACCGGATTCACCCCTCCACTTT. Its translation is CATSREHQPDSPLHF.

This clone was seen many times. The CDR3 loop reads CASSGLQGATEAFF. The CDR3 region has the DNA TGTGCCAGCAGTGGGCTCCAGGGGGCAACTGAAGCTTTCTTT. The chain is built from TRBV6-1 and TRBJ1-1, with 8 bases matching TRBD1. V dropped 4 bases and J dropped 5; count of bases not matched to a gene: 6. CDR3 length: 14 amino acids. CDR1 and CDR2 from the germline V gene are MNHNS and SASEGT.

This clone was seen many times. This chain connects TRBV9 to TRBJ1-2; D is unclear. From germline, CDR1 is SGDLS and CDR2 YYNGEE. V gave up 7 bases and J gave up 4 bases, with 11 bases separating them. The CDR3 covers 12 residues. CDR3 DNA sequence: TGTGCCAGCGTCGGCGAATCCTATGGCTACACCTTC. Its protein is CASVGESYGYTF.

This clone was counted a few times. In DNA, the CDR3 is TGTGCCAGCAGTCCATACCCAGAGAGACAGTGGTTCTATGGCTACACCTTC. It codes for CASSPYPERQWFYGYTF. This chain links TRBV12-3 or TRBV12-4 with TRBJ1-2; TRBD1 is a possible D gene (5 bases). The CDR3 extends over 17 amino acids. V was pared by 5 bases and J by 4 bases, with 23 bases between.

In this sample, this clone turned up many times. V usage is TRBV30 and J usage is TRBJ1-1; D is unclear. V lost 5 bases to trimming and J lost 0 bases, with 10 bases between them. The germline V gene has CDR1 GTSNPN and CDR2 SVGIG (reference sequence). This CDR3 has 13 amino acids. The CDR3 protein is CAWDQTMNTEAFF. In DNA form, the CDR3 reads TGTGCCTGGGATCAGACGATGAACACTGAAGCTTTCTTT.